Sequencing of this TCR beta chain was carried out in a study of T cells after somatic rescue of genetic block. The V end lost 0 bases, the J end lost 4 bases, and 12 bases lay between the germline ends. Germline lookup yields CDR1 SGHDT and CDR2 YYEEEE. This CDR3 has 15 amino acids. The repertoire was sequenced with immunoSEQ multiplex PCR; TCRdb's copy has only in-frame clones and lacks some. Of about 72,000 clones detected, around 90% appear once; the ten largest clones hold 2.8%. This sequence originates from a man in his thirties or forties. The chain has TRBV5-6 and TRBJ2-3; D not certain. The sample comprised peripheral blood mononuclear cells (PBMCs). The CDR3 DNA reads TGTGCCAGCAGCTTGGCCGGCCGCGCCGCAGATACGCAGTATTTT. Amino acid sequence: CASSLAGRAADTQYF.